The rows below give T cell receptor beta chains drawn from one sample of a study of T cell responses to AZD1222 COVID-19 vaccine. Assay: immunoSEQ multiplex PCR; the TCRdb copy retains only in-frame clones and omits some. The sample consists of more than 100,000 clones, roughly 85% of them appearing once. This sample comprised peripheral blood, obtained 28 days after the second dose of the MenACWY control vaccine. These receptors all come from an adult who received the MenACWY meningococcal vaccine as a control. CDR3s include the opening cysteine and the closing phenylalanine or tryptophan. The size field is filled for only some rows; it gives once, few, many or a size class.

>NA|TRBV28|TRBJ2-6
CASSFTRGANVLTF
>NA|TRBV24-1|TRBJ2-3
CATGLAGTDTQYF
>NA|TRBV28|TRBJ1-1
CASSLAAGAFF
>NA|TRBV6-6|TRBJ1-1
CASSYSGATMNTEAFF
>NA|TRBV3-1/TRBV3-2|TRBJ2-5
CASSPWGAPQETQYF
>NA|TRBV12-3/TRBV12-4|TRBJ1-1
CASGDRGSTEAFF
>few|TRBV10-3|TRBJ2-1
CAISSSGSVNEQFF
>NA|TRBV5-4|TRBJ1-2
CASSLAGWGSKGYTF
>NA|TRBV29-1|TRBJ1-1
CSVEVAGGNTEAFF
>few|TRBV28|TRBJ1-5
CASSLNRGSQPQHF
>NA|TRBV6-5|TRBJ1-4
CASSYSDRVINEKLFF
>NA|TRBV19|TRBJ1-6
CASGQGGLNSPLHF
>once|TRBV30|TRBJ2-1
CAWTHGTNTARDEQFF
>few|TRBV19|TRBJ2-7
CASTTSRGATSAYEQYF
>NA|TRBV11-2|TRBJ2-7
CASSPSRMDEQYF
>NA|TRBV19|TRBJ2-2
CASSISPSGALLYTGELFF
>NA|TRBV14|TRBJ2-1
CASSPYPRTSGGAHNEQFF
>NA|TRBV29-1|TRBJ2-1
CSAEPSYNEQFF
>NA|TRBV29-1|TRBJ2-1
CSPLAASSYNEQFF
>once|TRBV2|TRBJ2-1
CASRLTWQFF
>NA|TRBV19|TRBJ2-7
CASSYPRDRGANSEQYF
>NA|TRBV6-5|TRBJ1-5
CASSYSGDLIQPQHF
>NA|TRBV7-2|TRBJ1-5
CASSLGQQGNQPQHF
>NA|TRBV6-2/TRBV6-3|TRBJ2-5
CASSYSRLGRGETQYF
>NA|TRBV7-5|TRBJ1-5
CVGKGSCNQLQHF
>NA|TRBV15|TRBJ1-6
CATSRRGDNSPLHF
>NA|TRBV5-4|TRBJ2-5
CASSLVLRGDQETQYF
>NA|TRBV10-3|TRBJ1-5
CAISPGRDGNQPQHF
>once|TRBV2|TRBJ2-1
CASTSGGSYNEQFF
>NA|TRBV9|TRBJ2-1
CASSPAGGHEQFF
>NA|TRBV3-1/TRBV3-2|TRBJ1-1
CASSHIGGGNTEAFF
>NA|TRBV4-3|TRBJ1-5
CASSQEVSRDQPQHF
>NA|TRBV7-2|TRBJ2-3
CASSLQGAGSSTDTQYF
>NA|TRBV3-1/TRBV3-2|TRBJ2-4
CASSDSGGPAKNIQYF
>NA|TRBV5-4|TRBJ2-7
CASSLYHSTYEQYF
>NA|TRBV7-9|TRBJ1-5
CASSLGLGQVNQPQHF
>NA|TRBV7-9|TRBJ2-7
CASSPTSGDLYEQYF
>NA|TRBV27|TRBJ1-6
CASSFKGVINNSPLHF
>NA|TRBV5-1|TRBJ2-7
CASSTGTSGPYEQYF
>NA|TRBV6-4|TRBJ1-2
CASTPSFGNYGYTF
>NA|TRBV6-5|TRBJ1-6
CASSYSGTQRNSPLHF
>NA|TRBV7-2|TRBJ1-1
CASSSGPMNTEAFF
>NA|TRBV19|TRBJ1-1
CASSMGQGVTEAFF
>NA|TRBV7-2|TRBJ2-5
CASSLEAGEETQYF
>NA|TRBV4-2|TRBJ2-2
CASSQPSSGANSGELFF
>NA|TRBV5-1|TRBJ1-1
CASSLVGWGAEAFF
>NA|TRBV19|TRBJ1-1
CASSIRVGARRAEAFF
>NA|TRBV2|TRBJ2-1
CASSQQGYNEQFF
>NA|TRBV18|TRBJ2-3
CASSQDRGRTDTQYF
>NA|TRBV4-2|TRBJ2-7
CASSHLEGASYEQYF
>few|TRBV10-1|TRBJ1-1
CASSPGDGIREGRAFF